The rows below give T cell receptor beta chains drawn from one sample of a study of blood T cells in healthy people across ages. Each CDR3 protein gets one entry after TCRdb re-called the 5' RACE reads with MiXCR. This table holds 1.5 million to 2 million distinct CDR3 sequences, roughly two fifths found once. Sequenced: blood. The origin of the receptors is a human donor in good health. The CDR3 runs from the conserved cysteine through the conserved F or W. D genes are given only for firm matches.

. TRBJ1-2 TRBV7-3 CASSLWPGYGYTF
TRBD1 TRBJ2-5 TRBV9 CASSAQGMGQETQYF
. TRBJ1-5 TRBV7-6 CASSSLRGGGKGQLQHF
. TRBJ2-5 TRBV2 CASSEWSIQETQYF
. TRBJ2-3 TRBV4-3 CASSQGAFTQYF
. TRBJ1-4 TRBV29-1 CSVDPGADEKLFF
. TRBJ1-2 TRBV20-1 CSASPRRVDGYTF
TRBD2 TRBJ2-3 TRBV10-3 CASGGAGTDTQYF
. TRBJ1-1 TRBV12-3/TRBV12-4 CASSAPGVHMNTEAFF
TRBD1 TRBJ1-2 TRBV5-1 CASSFNAGQNYGYTF
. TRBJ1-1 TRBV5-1 CASNHSGPMNTEAFF
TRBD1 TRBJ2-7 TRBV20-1 CSARDPDRGALSGSYEQYF
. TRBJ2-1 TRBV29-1 CSVYPGQGMSEQFF
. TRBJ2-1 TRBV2 CANSGGTAYNEQFF
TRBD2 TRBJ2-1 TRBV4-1 CASRGGLAGNNEQFF
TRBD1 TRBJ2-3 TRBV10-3 CAISETGTEVTDTQYF
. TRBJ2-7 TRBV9 CASSVGSGDEQYF
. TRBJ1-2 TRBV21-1 CASSKDGTSLYGYTF
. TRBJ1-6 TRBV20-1 CSSPGVNSPLHF
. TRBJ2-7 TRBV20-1 CSAIGGAEVGDEQYF
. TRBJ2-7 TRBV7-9 CASSPRNVYYEQYF
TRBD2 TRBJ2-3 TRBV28 CASSSPGLAGGLDTQYF
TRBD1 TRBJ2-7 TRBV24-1 CATSIDNTGTGVYEQYF
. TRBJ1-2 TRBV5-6 CASSLRKTFNYGYTF
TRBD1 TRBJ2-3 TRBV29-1 CSVDGTGRNPRSTDTQYF
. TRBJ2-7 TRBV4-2 CASSQEVSTGYEQYF
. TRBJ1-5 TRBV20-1 CSARAAGGDNQPQHF
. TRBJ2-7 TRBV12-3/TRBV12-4 CASSLGTVEGEQYF
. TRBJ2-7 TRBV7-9 CASSLGAEGPHSYEQYF
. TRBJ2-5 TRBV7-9 CASSLNEGVGEFAETQYF
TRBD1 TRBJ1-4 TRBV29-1 CSVQTGGLIGEKLFF
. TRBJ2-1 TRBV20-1 CSARGGAAYNEQFF
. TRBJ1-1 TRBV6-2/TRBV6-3 CASSRTRQGNTEAFF
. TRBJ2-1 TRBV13 CASSIRPNEQFF
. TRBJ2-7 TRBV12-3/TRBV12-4 CASSPPGWSYNEQYF
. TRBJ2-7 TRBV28 CASSPIGTRSYEQYF
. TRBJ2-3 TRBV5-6 CASSLERAMGDTQYF
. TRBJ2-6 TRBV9 CASSAPQVHSLSGANVLTF
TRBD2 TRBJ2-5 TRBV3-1 CASSHRFSGGATETQYF
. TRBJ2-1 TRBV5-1 CASSLEARDPQFF
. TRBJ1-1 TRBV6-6 CASSTNSYFEAFF
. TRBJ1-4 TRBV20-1 CSVRRAGREKLFF
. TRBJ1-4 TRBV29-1 CSVDGGGDEKLFF
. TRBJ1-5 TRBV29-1 CSVRASNQPQHF
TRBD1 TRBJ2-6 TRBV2 CASRRDRDLGANVLTF
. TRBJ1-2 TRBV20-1 CSAREKAGPRGIYGYTF
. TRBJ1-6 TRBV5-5 CASSLGQDVSPLHF
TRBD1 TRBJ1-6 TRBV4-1 CASSQTTGGSSYNSPLHF
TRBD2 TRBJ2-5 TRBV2 CASSQTTSGGGETQYF
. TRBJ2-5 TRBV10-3 CAIRASQTTETQYF
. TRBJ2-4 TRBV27 CASSLSGTRAKNIQYF
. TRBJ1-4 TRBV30 CAWTPGTGSPELFF
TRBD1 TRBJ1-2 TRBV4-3 CASSHQTGTGASYGYTF
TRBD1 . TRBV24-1 CATEPGTGKQTFHEQYF
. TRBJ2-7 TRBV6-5 CASRRDAEQYF
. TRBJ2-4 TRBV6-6 CASSYSEGILAQYF
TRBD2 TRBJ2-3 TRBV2 CASAGLAGDSDTQYF
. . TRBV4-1 CASSQDFRQETQYF
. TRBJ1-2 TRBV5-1 CASSSGSLTYGYTF
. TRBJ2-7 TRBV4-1 CASSQDTETYEQYF